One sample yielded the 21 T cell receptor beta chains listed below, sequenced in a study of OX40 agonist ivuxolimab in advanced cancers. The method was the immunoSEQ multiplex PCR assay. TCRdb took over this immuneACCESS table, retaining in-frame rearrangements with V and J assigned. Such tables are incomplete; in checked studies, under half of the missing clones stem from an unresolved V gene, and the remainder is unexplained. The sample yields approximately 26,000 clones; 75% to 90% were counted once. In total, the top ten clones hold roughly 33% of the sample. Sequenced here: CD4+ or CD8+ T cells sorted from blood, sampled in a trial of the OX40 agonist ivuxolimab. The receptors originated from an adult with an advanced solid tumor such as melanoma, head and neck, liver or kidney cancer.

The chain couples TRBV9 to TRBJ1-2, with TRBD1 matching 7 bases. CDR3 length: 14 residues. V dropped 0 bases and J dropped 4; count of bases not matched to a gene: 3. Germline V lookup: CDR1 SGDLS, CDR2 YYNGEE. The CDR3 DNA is TGTGCCAGCAGCGTAGCACAGGGGCTCTATGGCTACACCTTC. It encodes CASSVAQGLYGYTF.

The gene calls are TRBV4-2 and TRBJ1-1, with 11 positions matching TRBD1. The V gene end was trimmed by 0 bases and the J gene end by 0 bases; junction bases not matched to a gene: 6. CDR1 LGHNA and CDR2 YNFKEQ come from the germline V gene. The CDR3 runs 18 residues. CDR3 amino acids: CASSQDPGTGGLNTEAFF. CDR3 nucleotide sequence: TGTGCCAGCAGCCAAGACCCCGGGACAGGGGGGTTGAACACTGAAGCTTTCTTT.

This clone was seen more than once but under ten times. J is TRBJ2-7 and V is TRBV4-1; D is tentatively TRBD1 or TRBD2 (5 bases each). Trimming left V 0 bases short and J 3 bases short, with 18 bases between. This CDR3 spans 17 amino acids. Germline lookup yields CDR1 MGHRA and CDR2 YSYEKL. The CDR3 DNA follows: TGCGCCAGCAGCCAAGATTCCGGGATCTATACAGGCTACGAGCAGTACTTC. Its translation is CASSQDSGIYTGYEQYF.

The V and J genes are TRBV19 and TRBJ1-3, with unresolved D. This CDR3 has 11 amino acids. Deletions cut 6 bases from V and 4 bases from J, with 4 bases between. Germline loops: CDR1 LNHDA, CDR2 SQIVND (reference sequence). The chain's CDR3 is CASSGGNTIYF. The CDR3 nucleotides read TGTGCCAGTAGCGGAGGAAACACCATATATTTT.

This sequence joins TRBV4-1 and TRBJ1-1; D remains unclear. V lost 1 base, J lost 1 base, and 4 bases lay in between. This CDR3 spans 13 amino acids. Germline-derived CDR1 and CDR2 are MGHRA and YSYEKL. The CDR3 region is CASSQGWNTEAFF. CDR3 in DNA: TGCGCCAGCAGCCAAGGATGGAACACTGAAGCTTTCTTT.

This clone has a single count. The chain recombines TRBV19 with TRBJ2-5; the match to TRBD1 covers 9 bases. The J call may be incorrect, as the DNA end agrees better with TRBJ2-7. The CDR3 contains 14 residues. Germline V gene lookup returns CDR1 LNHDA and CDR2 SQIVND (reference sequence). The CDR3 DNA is TGTGCCAGTAGTACTGGGACAGGGTCCTACGAGCAGTACTTC. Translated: CASSTGTGSYEQYF.

In nucleotides, the CDR3 is TGTGCCAGCAGCTTAGCCTCCTCGGGGGCAGACTATGGCTACACCTTC. It yields the protein CASSLASSGADYGYTF. The rearrangement joins TRBV7-8 to TRBJ1-2, with TRBD1 as a possible D gene (6 bases). Per germline, CDR1 SGHVS and CDR2 FQNEAQ. The V gene lost 0 bases and the J gene lost 3 bases, with 14 bases spanning the gap. The CDR3 runs to 16 residues.

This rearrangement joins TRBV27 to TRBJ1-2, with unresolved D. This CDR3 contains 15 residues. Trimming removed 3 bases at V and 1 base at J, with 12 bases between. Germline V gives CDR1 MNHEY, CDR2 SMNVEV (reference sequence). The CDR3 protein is CASSFMADYNYGYTF. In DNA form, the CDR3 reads TGTGCCAGCAGTTTCATGGCAGATTATAACTATGGCTACACCTTC.

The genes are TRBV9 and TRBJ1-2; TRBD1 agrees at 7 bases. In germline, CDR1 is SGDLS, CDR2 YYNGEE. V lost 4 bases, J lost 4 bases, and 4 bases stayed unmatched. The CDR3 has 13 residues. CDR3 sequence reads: CASSPDRAYGYTF. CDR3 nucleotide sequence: TGTGCCAGCAGCCCCGACAGGGCCTATGGCTACACCTTC.

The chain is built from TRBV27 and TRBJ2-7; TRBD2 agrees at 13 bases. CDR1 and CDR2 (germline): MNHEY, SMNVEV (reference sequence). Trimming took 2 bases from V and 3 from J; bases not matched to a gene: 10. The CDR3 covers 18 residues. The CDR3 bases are TGTGCCAGCAGTTTACCCACTCGACTAGCGGGGGGCAACTACGAGCAGTACTTC. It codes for CASSLPTRLAGGNYEQYF.

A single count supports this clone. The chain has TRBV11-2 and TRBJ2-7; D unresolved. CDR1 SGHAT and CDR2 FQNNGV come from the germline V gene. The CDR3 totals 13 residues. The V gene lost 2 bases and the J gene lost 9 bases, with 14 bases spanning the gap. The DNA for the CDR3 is TGTGCCAGCAGCTTATTGGCCCTCGAAACGCAGTACTTC. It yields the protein CASSLLALETQYF.

The CDR3 nucleotides read TGTGCCAGCAGTTTTGGGAGTTGGGGCGAGCAGTACTTC. Amino acid sequence: CASSFGSWGEQYF. The chain is built from TRBV6-5 and TRBJ2-7; D might be TRBD2 (5 bases). This CDR3 contains 13 residues. CDR1 MNHEY and CDR2 SVGAGI come from the germline V gene. Deletions cut 4 bases from V and 6 bases from J, with 13 bases between.

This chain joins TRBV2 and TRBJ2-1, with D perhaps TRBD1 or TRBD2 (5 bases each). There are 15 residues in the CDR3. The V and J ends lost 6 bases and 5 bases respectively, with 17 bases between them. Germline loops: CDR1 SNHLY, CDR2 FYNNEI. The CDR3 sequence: CASRGLAVSDNEQFF. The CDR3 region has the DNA TGTGCCAGCAGGGGGCTAGCCGTGTCTGACAATGAGCAGTTCTTC.

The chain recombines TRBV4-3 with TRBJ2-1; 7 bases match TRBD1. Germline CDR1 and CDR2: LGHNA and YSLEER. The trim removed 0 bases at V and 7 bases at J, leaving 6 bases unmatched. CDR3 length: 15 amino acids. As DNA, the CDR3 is TGCGCCAGCAGCCAAGATTACAGGGGCGTGAATGAGCAGTTCTTC. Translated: CASSQDYRGVNEQFF.

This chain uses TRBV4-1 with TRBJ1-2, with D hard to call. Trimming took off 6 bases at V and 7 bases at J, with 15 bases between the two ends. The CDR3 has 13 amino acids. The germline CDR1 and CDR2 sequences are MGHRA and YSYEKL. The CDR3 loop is CASRLDIVGGYTF. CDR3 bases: TGCGCCAGCAGGCTCGACATAGTTGGTGGCTACACCTTC.

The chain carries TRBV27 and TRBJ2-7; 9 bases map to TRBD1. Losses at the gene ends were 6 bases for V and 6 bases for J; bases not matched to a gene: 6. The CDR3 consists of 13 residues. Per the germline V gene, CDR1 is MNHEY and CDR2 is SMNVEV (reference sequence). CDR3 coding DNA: TGTGCCAGCAGCCCCGGGACAGGGTTCGAGCAGTACTTC. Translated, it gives CASSPGTGFEQYF.

This CDR3 reads CASTKEGGQQNTEAFF. The CDR3 DNA reads TGTGCCAGCACAAAAGAGGGGGGACAGCAAAACACTGAAGCTTTCTTT. The rearrangement joins TRBV7-6 to TRBJ1-1; TRBD1 agrees at 7 bases. Trimming removed 7 bases from V and 2 bases from J; junction bases left unmatched: 13. This CDR3 contains 16 residues. Per the germline V gene, CDR1 is SGHVS and CDR2 is FNYEAQ. Looking up the rest from reference TRBV7-6 and TRBJ1-1 gives the full variable domain: GAGVSQSPRYKVTKRGQDVALRCDPISGHVSLYWYRQALGQGPEFLTYFNYEAQQDKSGLPNDRFSAERPEGSISTLTIQRTEQRDSAMYRCASTKEGGQQNTEAFFGQGTRLTVV.

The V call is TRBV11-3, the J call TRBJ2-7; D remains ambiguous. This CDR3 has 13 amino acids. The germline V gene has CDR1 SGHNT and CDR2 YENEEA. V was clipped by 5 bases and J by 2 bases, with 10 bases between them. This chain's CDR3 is CASSDGHPYEQYF. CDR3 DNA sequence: TGTGCCAGCAGCGACGGGCACCCCTACGAGCAGTACTTC.

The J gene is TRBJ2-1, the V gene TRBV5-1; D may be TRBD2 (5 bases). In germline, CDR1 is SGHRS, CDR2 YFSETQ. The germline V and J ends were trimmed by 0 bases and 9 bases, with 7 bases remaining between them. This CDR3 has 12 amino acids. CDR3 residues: CASSLVATEQFF. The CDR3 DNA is TGCGCCAGCAGCTTGGTAGCGACTGAGCAGTTCTTC.

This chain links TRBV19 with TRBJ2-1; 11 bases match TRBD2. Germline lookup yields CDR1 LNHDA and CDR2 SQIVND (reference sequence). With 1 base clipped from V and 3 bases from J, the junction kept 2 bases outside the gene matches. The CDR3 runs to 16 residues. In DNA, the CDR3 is TGTGCCAGTAGTATAGTGGGACTAGCGGTCTACAATGAGCAGTTCTTC. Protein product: CASSIVGLAVYNEQFF.

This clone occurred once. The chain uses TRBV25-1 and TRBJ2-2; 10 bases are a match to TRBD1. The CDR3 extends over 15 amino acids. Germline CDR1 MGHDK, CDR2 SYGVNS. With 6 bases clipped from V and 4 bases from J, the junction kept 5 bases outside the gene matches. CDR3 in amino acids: CASSLDRGVTGELFF. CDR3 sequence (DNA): TGTGCCAGCAGCCTGGACAGGGGGGTCACCGGGGAGCTGTTTTTT.